Many counts were recorded for the clone carrying this T cell receptor (beta chain). The target antigen is unknown. This sample was taken from a study of tumor-infiltrating lymphocytes in primary liver carcinoma. Study-wide results and caveats: Whereas tumor region pairs overlapped more, tumor-adjacent and tumor-blood pairs overlapped less.

Co-extraction of RNA and DNA was performed on roughly 17-32 mg of unsorted bulk tissue. Primary liver carcinoma, confirmed by histopathology, was surgically resected. TCR beta cDNA was reverse-transcribed from 400 to 500 ng of total RNA. The reaction used a constant-region primer and ProtoScript II reverse transcriptase. Libraries of TCR beta came from three nested multiplex PCR rounds with slightly modified ARM-PCR. TCRdb processed the multiplex PCR reads anew with MiXCR; each CDR3 protein has one entry. The repertoire has about 50,000 distinct CDR3 sequences, about 77% of them found once; the top ten carry around a quarter. Material for sequencing was liver tumor tissue from sampling region 5. Specified subset: tumor region T5, tumor centre. The receptor's source is a middle-aged man with primary liver carcinoma and hepatitis B virus infection.

The CDR3 is CASTPSGNYEQYF. The CDR3 nucleotides read TGTGCCAGCACTCCTAGCGGGAACTACGAGCAGTACTTC. The chain couples TRBV12-3 or TRBV12-4 to TRBJ2-7, with 9 nucleotides matching TRBD2. V lost 7 bases, J lost 3 bases, and 4 bases stayed unmatched. The CDR3 length is 13 residues.